The 19 T cell receptor beta chains below come from one sample, sequenced in a study of regulatory T cells in long-lasting Graves disease. CDR3 regions were amplified by Arm-PCR using iRepertoire HTBI primers to build TCR beta libraries. MiXCR, run by TCRdb on the multiplex PCR reads, gives a single entry per CDR3 protein. Of about 350,000 distinct CDR3 sequences in the sample, around 15% are singletons; the top ten hold roughly 21%. Indicated time point: newly diagnosed GD, antithyroid drugs for less than 3 months. From PBMCs, RNA was extracted and then used to make the TCR library. The same specimen was also included in a second study, on T cells in Graves' hyperthyroidism and ophthalmopathy.

The specimen comprised peripheral blood mononuclear cells (PBMCs), sampled at new diagnosis, from a patient treated with antithyroid drugs. Every receptor here comes from a woman younger than 30 with Graves disease.

In regard to this clonotype: A much larger clone differs from this one at a single base, so this may be a read error. The rearrangement joins TRBV12-3 or TRBV12-4 to TRBJ2-3; tentatively, D is TRBD2 (5 bases). The CDR3 contains 14 residues. V gave up 6 bases and J gave up 4 bases, with 14 bases separating them. In DNA form, the CDR3 reads TGTGCCAGCAGCCAAATCGGAGGAGCAGATACGCAGTATTTT. It encodes CASSQIGGADTQYF.

In this sample, this clonotype turned up many times. The chain uses TRBV20-1 and TRBJ2-2; D is perhaps TRBD1 (7 bases). The ends were cut back, 7 bases at V and 2 bases at J, with 17 bases in the middle. CDR3 length: 15 amino acids. Germline CDR1 is DFQATT and CDR2 is SNEGSKA (reference sequence). The chain's CDR3 is CSVFGGTANTGELFF. DNA for the CDR3: TGCAGTGTTTTTGGCGGGACAGCTAACACCGGGGAGCTGTTTTTT.

This clonotype was found many times. The chain is built from TRBV12-3 or TRBV12-4 and TRBJ2-7, with TRBD2 identical over 10 bases. This CDR3 region has 14 residues. With V trimmed by 11 bases and J by 3 bases, 10 bases remained unmatched. The chain's CDR3 is CAGTGLAENYEQYF. CDR3 sequence (DNA): TGTGCCGGAACCGGACTAGCGGAAAACTACGAGCAGTACTTC.

This clonotype was seen many times. This chain uses TRBV6-1 with TRBJ1-6; 7 positions match TRBD1. The length of the CDR3 is 14 residues. The V segment lost 6 bases and the J segment 7 bases; nucleotides outside the gene matches: 6. CDR1 MNHNS and CDR2 SASEGT come from the germline V gene. CDR3 sequence: CASRAGQTNSPLHF. Written as DNA, the CDR3 is TGTGCCAGCAGAGCGGGACAGACAAATTCACCCCTCCACTTT.

This clonotype appeared a few times. The rearrangement uses TRBV19 and TRBJ1-4; D not certain. This CDR3 has 14 residues. V lost 6 bases, J lost 6 bases, and 14 bases lay in between. Germline V lookup: CDR1 LNHDA, CDR2 SQIVND (reference sequence). This CDR3 reads CASRRWGGDEKLFF. The CDR3 DNA reads as TGTGCCAGTAGGCGTTGGGGTGGCGATGAAAAACTGTTTTTT.

V gene TRBV28 combines with J gene TRBJ2-1; D gene unclear. Trimming pared 10 bases from V and 5 bases from J, leaving 15 bases between. The germline CDR1 and CDR2 sequences are MDHEN and SYDVKM. CDR3 length equals 13 residues. CDR3 nucleotide sequence: TGTGCCACCGGTTTTAAGCTAAACAATGAGCAGTTCTTC. Protein sequence: CATGFKLNNEQFF. The whole variable domain, filled in from reference TRBV28 and TRBJ2-1, reads DVKVTQSSRYLVKRTGEKVFLECVQDMDHENMFWYRQDPGLGLRLIYFSYDVKMKEKGDIPEGYSVSREKKERFSLILESASTNQTSMYLCATGFKLNNEQFFGPGTRLTVL.

The sample holds many counts of this clonotype. The V gene is TRBV20-1, the J gene TRBJ1-2; TRBD1 is a possible D gene (5 bases). V lost 1 base and J 0 bases, leaving 9 bases between the germline ends. Germline V CDR1 and CDR2: DFQATT, SNEGSKA (reference sequence). The CDR3 is 14 amino acids. This chain's CDR3 is CSARVRATNYGYTF. As DNA, the CDR3 is TGCAGTGCTAGAGTCAGGGCCACTAACTATGGCTACACCTTC.

The chain combines TRBV5-1 with TRBJ2-5; no reliable D call. With 0 bases removed from V and 1 base from J, the gap between germline ends came to 7 bases. Germline lookup yields CDR1 SGHRS and CDR2 YFSETQ. The CDR3 runs 14 residues. The CDR3 nucleotides are TGCGCCAGCAGCTTGGACAGTACCCAAGAGACCCAGTACTTC. Its protein is CASSLDSTQETQYF. The variable domain in full, completed from reference TRBV5-1 and TRBJ2-5, reads KAGVTQTPRYLIKTRGQQVTLSCSPISGHRSVSWYQQTPGQGLQFLFEYFSETQRNKGNFPGRFSGRQFSNSRSEMNVSTLELGDSALYLCASSLDSTQETQYFGPGTRLLVL.

This clonotype has a count of ten or more. J is TRBJ2-5 and V is TRBV20-1, with D perhaps being TRBD1 or TRBD2 (5 bases each). Trimming took off 5 bases at V and 0 bases at J, with 10 bases between the two ends. The CDR3 totals 13 residues. CDR1 DFQATT and CDR2 SNEGSKA come from the germline V gene (reference sequence). CDR3 loop: CSADGTYQETQYF. CDR3 DNA sequence: TGCAGTGCTGATGGGACCTACCAAGAGACCCAGTACTTC.

The V call is TRBV30, the J call TRBJ2-3, with unresolved D. Looked up from germline, CDR1 is GTSNPN and CDR2 is SVGIG (reference sequence). The CDR3 contains 14 residues. Trimming removed 0 bases from V and 3 bases from J, with 10 bases in between. The DNA of the CDR3 is TGTGCCTGGAGTGTCTCCCAACCGACAGATACGCAGTATTTT. Its protein is CAWSVSQPTDTQYF.

There are many counts of this clonotype. V gene TRBV30 combines with J gene TRBJ1-3; D call uncertain. There are 14 residues in the CDR3. Germline V gene data show CDR1 as GTSNPN and CDR2 as SVGIG (reference sequence). Trimming pared 1 base from V and 4 bases from J, leaving 11 bases between. The CDR3 DNA reads TGTGCCTGGAGTGCAACCGCGGGGGGAAACACCATATATTTT. Its protein product is CAWSATAGGNTIYF.

Many counts were recorded for this clonotype. The chain is built from TRBV5-1 and TRBJ2-5, with 10 bases fitting TRBD2. The germline CDR1 and CDR2 sequences are SGHRS and YFSETQ. The CDR3 runs 16 residues. The trim removed 4 bases at V and 4 bases at J, leaving 10 bases unmatched. The CDR3 nucleotides read TGCGCCAGCAGCCGGAGCGGGGGGGCAGGGCGAGAGACCCAGTACTTC. Its protein product is CASSRSGGAGRETQYF.

The V call is TRBV29-1, the J call TRBJ2-3, with D perhaps TRBD1 or TRBD2 (5 bases each). CDR1 and CDR2 from the germline V gene are SQVTM and ANQGSEA. The ends were cut back, 4 bases at V and 4 bases at J, with 15 bases in the middle. This CDR3 is 14 amino acids long. In nucleotides, the CDR3 is TGCAGCGTTGGCCGGGACCGAACGGCAGATACGCAGTATTTT. Translating gives CSVGRDRTADTQYF.

This clonotype was counted many times. The V gene is TRBV20-1, the J gene TRBJ1-1; a weak D match, TRBD1 (6 bases). This CDR3 comprises 12 residues. Germline V gene data show CDR1 as DFQATT and CDR2 as SNEGSKA (reference sequence). The germline V and J ends were trimmed by 2 bases and 9 bases, with 13 bases remaining between them. The CDR3 sequence: CSARTVGGQAFF. Here the CDR3 DNA reads TGCAGTGCTAGAACGGTAGGGGGGCAAGCTTTCTTT.

This clonotype appeared many times. The gene calls are TRBV2 and TRBJ2-3, with D possibly being TRBD2 (6 bases). Per the germline V gene, CDR1 is SNHLY and CDR2 is FYNNEI. This CDR3 contains 14 residues. The ends were cut back, 8 bases at V and 0 bases at J, with 12 bases in the middle. This chain's CDR3 is CASGSGPSTDTQYF. CDR3 DNA: TGTGCCAGCGGTAGCGGCCCTAGCACAGATACGCAGTATTTT.

This clonotype was seen many times. The rearrangement joins TRBV6-2 or TRBV6-3 to TRBJ2-7; D is possibly TRBD2 (5 bases). The CDR3 spans 13 residues. Germline CDR1 is MNHEY and CDR2 is SVGEGT. The germline V and J ends were trimmed by 2 bases and 2 bases, with 7 bases remaining between them. The CDR3 DNA reads TGTGCCAGCAGTTACCGGCGGGCCTACGAGCAGTACTTC. This gives the protein CASSYRRAYEQYF.

This clonotype was counted ten times or more. This chain uses TRBV11-2 with TRBJ2-7, with 9 positions matching TRBD1. Germline V gene sequence: CDR1 SGHAT, CDR2 FQNNGV. There are 15 residues in the CDR3. With V trimmed by 3 bases and J by 2 bases, 5 bases remained unmatched. The CDR3 nucleotides are TGTGCCAGCAGCTTTGCGGGACAGGGTACCTACGAGCAGTACTTC. It codes for CASSFAGQGTYEQYF.

This clonotype was found many times. The rearrangement uses TRBV18 and TRBJ1-4; no clear D. The V gene lost 5 bases and the J gene lost 0 bases, with 7 bases spanning the gap. Germline V lookup: CDR1 KGHSH, CDR2 LQKENI. The CDR3 has 14 amino acids. CDR3 region: CASSLLATNEKLFF. Written as DNA, the CDR3 is TGTGCCAGCTCATTGCTAGCAACTAATGAAAAACTGTTTTTT.

The V and J genes are TRBV3-1 and TRBJ2-7; the match to TRBD1 covers 12 bases. This CDR3 comprises 17 residues. Trimming cost V 1 base and J 0 bases; bases outside gene matches: 4. CDR1 and CDR2 (germline): LGHDT, YNNKEL (reference sequence). CDR3: CASSQAGTGGRSYEQYF. The CDR3 nucleotides are TGTGCCAGCAGCCAAGCCGGGACAGGGGGCCGCTCCTACGAGCAGTACTTC.